What follows are 26 T cell receptor beta chains derived from one specimen sequenced in a study of blood T cell repertoires in COVID-19. Some clones are missing from TCRdb's copy, which holds only in-frame ones; the method was immunoSEQ multiplex PCR. The sample shows about 410,000 clones, about 91% of them seen only once. Sequenced: peripheral blood. The receptors originated from a woman aged 35 to 49 with COVID-19, enrolled during active disease.

The V gene is TRBV9, the J gene TRBJ2-7, with TRBD1 as a possible D gene (6 bases). Trimming pared 7 bases from V and 2 bases from J, leaving 16 bases between. Germline assignment: CDR1 SGDLS and CDR2 YYNGEE. The CDR3 is made up of 14 amino acids. CDR3 region: CASGVGTQTYEQYF. DNA for the CDR3: TGTGCCAGCGGGGTGGGGACACAAACCTACGAGCAGTACTTC.

Only a few counts were recorded for this clone. The rearrangement uses TRBV30 and TRBJ1-1; tentative D call: TRBD1 (5 bases). This CDR3 is 14 amino acids long. Deletions cut 3 bases from V and 3 bases from J, with 14 bases between. The germline V gene has CDR1 GTSNPN and CDR2 SVGIG (reference sequence). The chain's CDR3 is CAWRESGRDTEAFF. CDR3 bases: TGTGCCTGGAGGGAATCAGGGAGGGACACTGAAGCTTTCTTT. Complete variable domain (other parts from reference TRBV30 and TRBJ1-1): SQTIHQWPATLVQPVGSPLSLECTVEGTSNPNLYWYRQAAGRGLQLLFYSVGIGQISSEVPQNLSASRPQDRQFILSSKKLLLSDSGFYLCAWRESGRDTEAFFGQGTRLTVV.

The chain recombines TRBV5-5 with TRBJ2-7; D possibly corresponds to TRBD2 (6 bases). The CDR3 is made up of 16 amino acids. Deletions cut 4 bases from V and 4 bases from J, with 21 bases between. Looked up from germline, CDR1 is SGHKS and CDR2 is YYEKEE (reference sequence). The chain's CDR3 is CASSPPGAGNPYEQYF. CDR3 coding DNA: TGTGCCAGCAGCCCACCGGGTGCGGGGAACCCTTACGAGCAGTACTTC. Full variable domain (missing parts from reference TRBV5-5 and TRBJ2-7): DAGVTQSPTHLIKTRGQQVTLRCSPISGHKSVSWYQQVLGQGPQFIFQYYEKEERGRGNFPDRFSARQFPNYSSELNVNALLLGDSALYLCASSPPGAGNPYEQYFGPGTRLTVT.

This clone showed up just once. The chain recombines TRBV18 with TRBJ1-1; 7 bases match TRBD1. Germline assignment: CDR1 KGHSH and CDR2 LQKENI. The CDR3 covers 15 residues. V dropped 5 bases and J dropped 0; count of bases not matched to a gene: 6. The CDR3 bases are TGTGCCAGCTCAGCCCGACAGGGCCTGAACACTGAAGCTTTCTTT. It codes for CASSARQGLNTEAFF. The entire variable domain, with the rest obtained from reference TRBV18 and TRBJ1-1, is as follows: NAGVMQNPRHLVRRRGQEARLRCSPMKGHSHVYWYRQLPEEGLKFMVYLQKENIIDESGMPKERFSAEFPKEGPSILRIQQVVRGDSAAYFCASSARQGLNTEAFFGQGTRLTVV.

The CDR3: CASSLRRGTHQETQYF. CDR3 nucleotides: TGTGCCAGCAGCTTACGCAGGGGTACCCACCAAGAGACCCAGTACTTC. The chain employs TRBV7-9 and TRBJ2-5; D might be TRBD1 (6 bases). The CDR3 loop spans 16 amino acids. Germline V gene data show CDR1 as SEHNR and CDR2 as FQNEAQ (reference sequence). Trimming removed 2 bases from V and 0 bases from J, with 13 bases in between. The full variable domain, completed using reference TRBV7-9 and TRBJ2-5, is DTGVSQNPRHKITKRGQNVTFRCDPISEHNRLYWYRQTLGQGPEFLTYFQNEAQLEKSRLLSDRFSAERPKGSFSTLEIQRTEQGDSAMYLCASSLRRGTHQETQYFGPGTRLLVL.

This clone came up once. The chain carries TRBV7-3 and TRBJ2-2; D is possibly TRBD2 (6 bases). This CDR3 has 16 amino acids. V was shortened by 4 bases and J by 1 base, with 13 bases between the two germline ends. Germline CDR1 is SGHTA and CDR2 is FQGTGA. Written as DNA, the CDR3 is TGTGCCAGCAGCTCTTCCGGAGGGGTGAACACCGGGGAGCTGTTTTTT. It specifies CASSSSGGVNTGELFF. The full variable domain, its missing parts supplied by reference TRBV7-3 and TRBJ2-2, is GAGVSQTPSNKVTEKGKYVELRCDPISGHTALYWYRQSLGQGPEFLIYFQGTGAADDSGLPNDRFFAVRPEGSVSTLKIQRTERGDSAVYLCASSSSGGVNTGELFFGEGSRLTVL.

The gene calls are TRBV30 and TRBJ2-6, with 8 bases fitting TRBD2. The ends lost 0 bases at V and 4 bases at J; junction bases unmatched: 11. CDR1 and CDR2 from the germline V gene are GTSNPN and SVGIG (reference sequence). The CDR3 covers 18 residues. CDR3 in DNA: TGTGCCTGGAGTGTACTAACTAGCGGTCTTAGGGGGGCCAACGTCCTGACTTTC. This sequence encodes CAWSVLTSGLRGANVLTF.

The CDR3 loop is CASSSEYEQFF. The CDR3 nucleotides are TGTGCCAGCAGCTCGGAGTATGAGCAGTTCTTC. The chain carries TRBV9 and TRBJ2-1, with D unresolved. The CDR3 runs 11 residues. The V end was cut by 4 bases, the J end by 8 bases, with 7 bases between. CDR1 is SGDLS, CDR2 YYNGEE, per germline.

This clone has only one observation. The rearrangement uses TRBV3-1 (or the pseudogene TRBV3-2) and TRBJ2-3, with 7 nucleotides matching TRBD2. Germline V gene data show CDR1 as LGHDT and CDR2 as YNNKEL (reference sequence). There are 16 residues in the CDR3. V shed 1 base, J shed 2 bases, and the junction held 6 bases outside the gene matches. This chain's CDR3 is CASSQVSGAYTDTQYF. The CDR3 DNA sequence: TGTGCCAGCAGCCAAGTGAGCGGGGCCTACACAGATACGCAGTATTTT.

The V and J genes are TRBV6-5 and TRBJ1-2; D gene ambiguous. With 0 bases removed from V and 4 bases from J, the gap between germline ends came to 12 bases. This CDR3 is 15 amino acids long. In germline, CDR1 is MNHEY, CDR2 SVGAGI. CDR3 sequence (DNA): TGTGCCAGCAGTTACTCGGCAGGATATCCCTATGGCTACACCTTC. Translating gives CASSYSAGYPYGYTF.

The chain is built from TRBV9 and TRBJ1-6; TRBD1 aligns across 9 bases. Germline CDR1 SGDLS, CDR2 YYNGEE. CDR3 length: 15 amino acids. Losses at the gene ends were 3 bases for V and 8 bases for J; bases not matched to a gene: 6. CDR3: CASSAPGQGYSPLHF. The CDR3 region has the DNA TGTGCCAGCAGCGCCCCGGGACAGGGTTATTCACCCCTCCACTTT.

V and J are TRBV30 and TRBJ2-3, with 9 bases that match TRBD2. CDR1 and CDR2 (germline): GTSNPN, SVGIG (reference sequence). V was pared by 3 bases and J by 4 bases, with 11 bases of the junction left unmatched. The length of the CDR3 is 16 residues. In DNA, the CDR3 is TGTGCCTGGAGCCCTAGACTAGCGGTAGACCCAGATACGCAGTATTTT. This codes for CAWSPRLAVDPDTQYF. The variable domain in full, with the rest retrieved from reference TRBV30 and TRBJ2-3, is SQTIHQWPATLVQPVGSPLSLECTVEGTSNPNLYWYRQAAGRGLQLLFYSVGIGQISSEVPQNLSASRPQDRQFILSSKKLLLSDSGFYLCAWSPRLAVDPDTQYFGPGTRLTVL.

This sequence joins TRBV28 and TRBJ1-2; tentative D call: TRBD1 (6 bases). This CDR3 has 13 amino acids. Germline lookup yields CDR1 MDHEN and CDR2 SYDVKM. V lost 6 bases and J lost 4, with 12 bases in between. CDR3 protein: CASSQGLLYGYTF. CDR3 DNA: TGTGCCAGCAGCCAGGGGCTTCTCTATGGCTACACCTTC.

The rearrangement uses TRBV18 and TRBJ1-4; tentatively, D is TRBD1 (6 bases). In germline, CDR1 is KGHSH, CDR2 LQKENI. The CDR3 sequence is 15 residues long. The V end lost 1 base, the J end lost 5 bases, and 11 bases lay between the germline ends. CDR3 coding DNA: TGTGCCAGCTCACCACTTCAGGGGCCCAATGAAAAACTGTTTTTT. It specifies CASSPLQGPNEKLFF.

This chain uses TRBV27 with TRBJ2-7; 8 nucleotides match TRBD1. The CDR3 runs to 15 residues. After removal of 2 bases from V and 6 bases from J, the junction contained 9 bases not matched to a gene. Germline lookup yields CDR1 MNHEY and CDR2 SMNVEV (reference sequence). CDR3 residues: CASSLMSQGASEQYF. CDR3 DNA: TGTGCCAGCAGTTTAATGTCCCAGGGGGCGAGCGAGCAGTACTTC.

This rearrangement joins TRBV19 to TRBJ1-6; D remains ambiguous. The ends were cut back, 0 bases at V and 12 bases at J, with 12 bases in the middle. Germline assignment: CDR1 LNHDA and CDR2 SQIVND (reference sequence). The CDR3 runs to 14 residues. As DNA, the CDR3 is TGTGCCAGTAGTATAGATCCACCGCTAGGACCCCTCCACTTT. Translated: CASSIDPPLGPLHF.

The chain links TRBV29-1 to TRBJ2-5; D may be TRBD2 (8 bases). The CDR3 contains 14 residues. Trimming shortened V by 5 bases and J by 7 bases, and 20 bases separated the two germline ends. Germline V gives CDR1 SQVTM, CDR2 ANQGSEA. The CDR3 DNA reads TGCAGCGTTTGGACTAGCAGGGGGGGGCGGACCCAGTACTTC. It is translated as CSVWTSRGGRTQYF.

V is TRBV6-2 or TRBV6-3 and J is TRBJ1-5; 8 bases are shared with TRBD1. From germline, CDR1 is MNHEY and CDR2 SVGEGT. CDR3 size: 15 residues. The V and J ends lost 6 bases and 5 bases, in that order; junction bases with no gene match: 9. CDR3 sequence: CASSRAGGRDQPQHF. In DNA form, the CDR3 reads TGTGCCAGCAGCCGGGCAGGGGGCCGGGATCAGCCCCAGCATTTT.

This chain joins TRBV18 and TRBJ1-1; 8 bases map to TRBD1. The V gene end was trimmed by 3 bases and the J gene end by 6 bases; junction bases not matched to a gene: 6. The CDR3 spans 14 residues. From germline, CDR1 is KGHSH and CDR2 LQKENI. The CDR3 is CASSPPRGRAEAFF. CDR3 in DNA: TGTGCCAGCTCACCGCCCAGGGGGCGGGCTGAAGCTTTCTTT.

This CDR3 is CASSLREYNTEAFF. The CDR3 coding sequence is TGTGCCAGCAGCTTAAGGGAGTATAACACTGAAGCTTTCTTT. V and J are TRBV7-2 and TRBJ1-1; no definite D call. Trimming removed 2 bases from V and 2 bases from J, with 9 bases in between. The CDR3 consists of 14 residues. Germline V gene lookup returns CDR1 SGHTA and CDR2 FQGNSA. Supplemented by reference TRBV7-2 and TRBJ1-1, the full variable domain reads GAGVSQSPSNKVTEKGKDVELRCDPISGHTALYWYRQSLGQGLEFLIYFQGNSAPDKSGLPSDRFSAERTGGSVSTLTIQRTQQEDSAVYLCASSLREYNTEAFFGQGTRLTVV.

This clone appeared once. The chain links TRBV9 to TRBJ2-2; maybe TRBD1 (5 bases). This CDR3 is 15 amino acids long. V lost 5 bases, J lost 4 bases, and 15 bases lay in between. Germline V gene data show CDR1 as SGDLS and CDR2 as YYNGEE. CDR3 sequence reads: CASSPDQGATGELFF. For the CDR3, the DNA is TGTGCCAGCAGTCCCGATCAGGGTGCCACCGGGGAGCTGTTTTTT. Full variable domain (missing parts from reference TRBV9 and TRBJ2-2): DSGVTQTPKHLITATGQRVTLRCSPRSGDLSVYWYQQSLDQGLQFLIQYYNGEERAKGNILERFSAQQFPDLHSELNLSSLELGDSALYFCASSPDQGATGELFFGEGSRLTVL.

V is TRBV18 and J is TRBJ1-5; 7 bases are shared with TRBD1. The CDR3 has 14 residues. CDR1 and CDR2 from the germline V gene are KGHSH and LQKENI. The V gene end was trimmed by 3 bases and the J gene end by 5 bases; junction bases not matched to a gene: 4. The CDR3 is CASSPTGVDQPQHF. The DNA of the CDR3 is TGTGCCAGCTCACCCACAGGGGTGGATCAGCCCCAGCATTTT.

The chain carries TRBV28 and TRBJ2-7; D is unclear. The CDR3 has 15 amino acids. Germline V lookup: CDR1 MDHEN, CDR2 SYDVKM. V gave up 3 bases and J gave up 0 bases, with 12 bases separating them. The CDR3 DNA reads TGTGCCAGCAGTTTCATCATGGCGGCCTCCTACGAGCAGTACTTC. Translation gives CASSFIMAASYEQYF.

This clone was seen more than once but under ten times. This sequence joins TRBV27 and TRBJ1-2; the D gene is possibly TRBD1 (5 bases). Germline assignment: CDR1 MNHEY and CDR2 SMNVEV (reference sequence). The V gene lost 5 bases and the J gene lost 3 bases, with 13 bases spanning the gap. The CDR3 sequence is 14 residues long. Here the CDR3 DNA reads TGTGCCAGCAGTCCCAGTGGAGGGGACTATGGCTACACCTTC. This gives the protein CASSPSGGDYGYTF.

The gene calls are TRBV12-5 and TRBJ2-7, with a possible D match to TRBD1 (6 bases). Germline V CDR1 and CDR2: LGHNT, FRNRAP. V was cut by 4 bases and J by 6 bases, with 13 bases left in between. This CDR3 has 13 amino acids. For the CDR3, the DNA is TGTGCTAGTGGTTGGCTACAGGGACGCGAGCAGTACTTC. It codes for CASGWLQGREQYF.

This chain joins TRBV9 and TRBJ1-1; TRBD1 is a possible D gene (6 bases). V dropped 0 bases and J dropped 3 bases, with 12 bases sitting between them. Germline V lookup: CDR1 SGDLS, CDR2 YYNGEE. CDR3 length equals 15 residues. The CDR3 spells CASSVDPGVDTEAFF. Written as DNA, the CDR3 is TGTGCCAGCAGCGTAGACCCAGGGGTGGACACTGAAGCTTTCTTT.